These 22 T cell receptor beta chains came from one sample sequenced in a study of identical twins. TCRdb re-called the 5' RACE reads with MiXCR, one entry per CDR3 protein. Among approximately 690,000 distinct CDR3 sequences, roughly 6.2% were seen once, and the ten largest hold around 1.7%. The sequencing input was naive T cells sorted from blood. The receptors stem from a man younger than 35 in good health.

The CDR3 region has the DNA TGTGCCAGCAGCTTAGATCGTCCTAGCGGGAGGGAGACCCAGTACTTC. Amino acid sequence: CASSLDRPSGRETQYF. The rearrangement joins TRBV11-2 to TRBJ2-5; 11 bases fit TRBD2. The CDR3 totals 16 residues. The germline gives CDR1 SGHAT, CDR2 FQNNGV. The V and J ends lost 0 bases and 5 bases, in that order; junction bases with no gene match: 5. The full variable domain, with the rest looked up from reference TRBV11-2 and TRBJ2-5, is EAGVAQSPRYKIIEKRQSVAFWCNPISGHATLYWYQQILGQGPKLLIQFQNNGVVDDSQLPKDRFSAERLKGVDSTLKIQPAKLEDSAVYLCASSLDRPSGRETQYFGPGTRLLVL.

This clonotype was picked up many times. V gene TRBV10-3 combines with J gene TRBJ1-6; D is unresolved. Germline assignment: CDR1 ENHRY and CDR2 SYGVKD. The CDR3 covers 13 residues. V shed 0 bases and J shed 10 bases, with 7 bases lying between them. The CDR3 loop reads CAISESLASPLHF. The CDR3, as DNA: TGTGCCATCAGTGAGTCCCTGGCGTCACCCCTCCACTTT.

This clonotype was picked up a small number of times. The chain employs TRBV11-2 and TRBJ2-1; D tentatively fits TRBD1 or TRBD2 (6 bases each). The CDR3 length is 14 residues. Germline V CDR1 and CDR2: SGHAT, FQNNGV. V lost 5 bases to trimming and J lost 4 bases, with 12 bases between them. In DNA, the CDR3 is TGTGCCAGCAGCCCGAGGGGGGATTACAATGAGCAGTTCTTC. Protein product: CASSPRGDYNEQFF.

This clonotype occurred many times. The CDR3 DNA is TGCGCCAGCTCTACGACCGGGACACGGGACGAAAAACTGTTTTTT. This encodes CASSTTGTRDEKLFF. The chain has TRBV4-1 and TRBJ1-4; TRBD1 is a possible D gene (6 bases). The germline gives CDR1 MGHRA, CDR2 YSYEKL. Trimming cost V 8 bases and J 8 bases, with 21 bases left between them. The CDR3 has 15 residues.

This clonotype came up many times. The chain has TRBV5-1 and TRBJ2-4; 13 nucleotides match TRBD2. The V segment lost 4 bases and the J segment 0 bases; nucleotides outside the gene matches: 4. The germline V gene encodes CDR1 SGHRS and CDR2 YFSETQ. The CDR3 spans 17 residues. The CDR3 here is CASSPGTSGIAKNIQYF. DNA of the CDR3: TGCGCCAGCAGCCCAGGGACTAGCGGGATAGCCAAAAACATTCAGTACTTC.

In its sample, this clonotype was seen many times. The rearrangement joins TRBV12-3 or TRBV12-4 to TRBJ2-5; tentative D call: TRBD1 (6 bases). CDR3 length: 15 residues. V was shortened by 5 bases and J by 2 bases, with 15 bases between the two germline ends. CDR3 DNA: TGTGCCAGCAGTCCGCAGGGGATAGGGCAAGAGACCCAGTACTTC. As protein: CASSPQGIGQETQYF.

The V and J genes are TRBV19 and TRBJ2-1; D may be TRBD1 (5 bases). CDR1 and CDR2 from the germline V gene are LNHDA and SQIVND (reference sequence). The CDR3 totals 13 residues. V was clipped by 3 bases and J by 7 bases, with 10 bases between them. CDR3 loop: CASSIQGLNEQFF. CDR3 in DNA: TGTGCCAGTAGTATCCAGGGTTTGAATGAGCAGTTCTTC.

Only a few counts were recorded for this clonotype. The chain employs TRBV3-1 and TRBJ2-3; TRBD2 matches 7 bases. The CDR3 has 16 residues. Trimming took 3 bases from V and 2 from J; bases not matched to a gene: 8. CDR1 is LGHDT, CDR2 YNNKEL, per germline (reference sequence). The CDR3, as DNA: TGTGCCAGCAGCCACCTGACTAGCCAAGACACAGATACGCAGTATTTT. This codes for CASSHLTSQDTDTQYF.

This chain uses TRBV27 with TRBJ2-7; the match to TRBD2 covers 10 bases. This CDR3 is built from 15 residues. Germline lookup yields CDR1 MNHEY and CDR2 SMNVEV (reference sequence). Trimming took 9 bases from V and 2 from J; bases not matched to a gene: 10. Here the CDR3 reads CARRRQSGRAYEQYF. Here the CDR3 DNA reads TGTGCCAGACGAAGACAAAGCGGGAGGGCCTACGAGCAGTACTTC.

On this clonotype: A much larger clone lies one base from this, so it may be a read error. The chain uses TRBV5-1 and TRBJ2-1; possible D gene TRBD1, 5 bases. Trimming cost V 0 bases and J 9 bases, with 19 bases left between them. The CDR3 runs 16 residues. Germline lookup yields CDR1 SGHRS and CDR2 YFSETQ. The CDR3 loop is CASSLDGHRSNSEQFF. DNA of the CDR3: TGCGCCAGCAGCTTGGATGGACACCGAAGCAACAGTGAGCAGTTCTTC.

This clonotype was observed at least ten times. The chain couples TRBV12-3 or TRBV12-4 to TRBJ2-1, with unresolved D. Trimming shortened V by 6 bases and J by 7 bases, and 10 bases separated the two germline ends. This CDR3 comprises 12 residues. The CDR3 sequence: CASRTGTNEQFF. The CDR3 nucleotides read TGTGCCAGCAGGACCGGTACGAATGAGCAGTTCTTC.

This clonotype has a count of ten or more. The CDR3 DNA reads TGCAGTGCACCCGAGGGCTACTTC. Encoded protein: CSAPEGYF. The rearrangement links TRBV20-1 to TRBJ2-4; D might be TRBD2 (5 bases). V was pared by 6 bases and J by 16 bases, with 10 bases between. This CDR3 contains 8 residues. Germline V lookup: CDR1 DFQATT, CDR2 SNEGSKA (reference sequence).

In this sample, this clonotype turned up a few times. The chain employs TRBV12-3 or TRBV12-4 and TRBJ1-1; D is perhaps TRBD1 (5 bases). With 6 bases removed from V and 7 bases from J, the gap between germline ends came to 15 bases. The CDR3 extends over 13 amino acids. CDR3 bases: TGTGCCAGCAGCCTCGGGGCCGAGGTTGAAGCTTTCTTT. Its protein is CASSLGAEVEAFF.

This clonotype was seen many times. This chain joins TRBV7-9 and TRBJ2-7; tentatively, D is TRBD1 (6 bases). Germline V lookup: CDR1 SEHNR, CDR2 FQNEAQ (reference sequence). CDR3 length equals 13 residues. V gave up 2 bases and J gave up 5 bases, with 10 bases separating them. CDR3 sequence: CASSLPEGDEQYV. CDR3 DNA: TGTGCCAGCAGCTTACCCGAGGGGGACGAGCAGTACGTC.

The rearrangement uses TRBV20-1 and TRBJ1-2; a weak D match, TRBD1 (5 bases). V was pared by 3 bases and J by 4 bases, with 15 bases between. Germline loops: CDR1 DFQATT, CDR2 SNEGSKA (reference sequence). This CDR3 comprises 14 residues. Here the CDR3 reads CSARTSTAAYGYTF. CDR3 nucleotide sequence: TGCAGTGCTAGGACGTCGACAGCGGCCTATGGCTACACCTTC.

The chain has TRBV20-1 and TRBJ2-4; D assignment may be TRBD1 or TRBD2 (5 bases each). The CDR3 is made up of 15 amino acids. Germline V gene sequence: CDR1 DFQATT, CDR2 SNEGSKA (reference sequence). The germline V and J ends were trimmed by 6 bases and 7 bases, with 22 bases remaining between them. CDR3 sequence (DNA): TGCAGTGCCAAACCTACATTGGGGGAGAGGAACATTCAGTACTTC. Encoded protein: CSAKPTLGERNIQYF.

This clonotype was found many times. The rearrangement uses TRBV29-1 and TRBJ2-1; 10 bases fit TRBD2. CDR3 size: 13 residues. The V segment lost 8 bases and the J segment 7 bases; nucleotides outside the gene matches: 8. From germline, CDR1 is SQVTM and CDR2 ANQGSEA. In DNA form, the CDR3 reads TGCAGCACCCAGCGGGAGGGGAGAAATGAGCAGTTCTTC. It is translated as CSTQREGRNEQFF.

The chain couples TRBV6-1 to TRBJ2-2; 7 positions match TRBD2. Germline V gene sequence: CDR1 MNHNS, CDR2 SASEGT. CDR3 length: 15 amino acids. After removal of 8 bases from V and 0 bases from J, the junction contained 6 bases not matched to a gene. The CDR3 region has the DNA TGTGCCAGCGGGACTACCCGCTCGAACACCGGGGAGCTGTTTTTT. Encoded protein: CASGTTRSNTGELFF.

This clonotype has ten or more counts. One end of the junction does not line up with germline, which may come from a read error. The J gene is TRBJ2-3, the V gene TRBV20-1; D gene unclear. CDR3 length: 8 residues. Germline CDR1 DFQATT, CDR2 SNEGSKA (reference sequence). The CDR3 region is CSARGTAF. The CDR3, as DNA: TGCAGTGCTAGAGGGACCGCATTT.

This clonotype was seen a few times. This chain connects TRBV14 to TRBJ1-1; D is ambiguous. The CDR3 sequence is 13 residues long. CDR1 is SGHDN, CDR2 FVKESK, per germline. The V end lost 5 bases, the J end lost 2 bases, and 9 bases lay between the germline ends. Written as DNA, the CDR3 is TGTGCCAGCAGCTCCAAAGATAACACTGAAGCTTTCTTT. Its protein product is CASSSKDNTEAFF.

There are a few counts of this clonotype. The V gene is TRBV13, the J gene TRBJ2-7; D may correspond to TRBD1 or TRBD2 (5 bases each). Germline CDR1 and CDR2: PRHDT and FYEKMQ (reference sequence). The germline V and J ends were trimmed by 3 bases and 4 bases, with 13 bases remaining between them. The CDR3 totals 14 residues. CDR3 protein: CASSLGRLGYEQYV. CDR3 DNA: TGTGCCAGCAGCTTGGGACGACTGGGGTACGAGCAGTACGTC.

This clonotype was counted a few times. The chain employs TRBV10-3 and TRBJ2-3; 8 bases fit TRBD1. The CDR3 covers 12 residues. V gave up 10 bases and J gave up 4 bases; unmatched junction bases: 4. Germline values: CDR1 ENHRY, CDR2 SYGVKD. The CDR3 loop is CATQGGPDTQYF. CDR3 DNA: TGTGCCACACAGGGGGGTCCAGATACGCAGTATTTT.